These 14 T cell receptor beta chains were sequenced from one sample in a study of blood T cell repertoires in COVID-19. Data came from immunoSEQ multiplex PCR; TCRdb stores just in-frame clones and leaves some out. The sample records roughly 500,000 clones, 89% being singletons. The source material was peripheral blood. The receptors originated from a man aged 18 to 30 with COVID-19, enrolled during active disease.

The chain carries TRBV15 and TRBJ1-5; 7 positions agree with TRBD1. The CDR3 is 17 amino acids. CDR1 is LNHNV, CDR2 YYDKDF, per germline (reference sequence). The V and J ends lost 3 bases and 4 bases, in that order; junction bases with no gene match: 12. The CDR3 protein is CATSSGTVMGENQPQHF. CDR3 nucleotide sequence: TGTGCCACCAGCAGTGGGACAGTCATGGGGGAAAATCAGCCCCAGCATTTT. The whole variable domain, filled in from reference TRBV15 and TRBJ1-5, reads DAMVIQNPRYQVTQFGKPVTLSCSQTLNHNVMYWYQQKSSQAPKLLFHYYDKDFNNEADTPDNFQSRRPNTSFCFLDIRSPGLGDTAMYLCATSSGTVMGENQPQHFGDGTRLSIL.

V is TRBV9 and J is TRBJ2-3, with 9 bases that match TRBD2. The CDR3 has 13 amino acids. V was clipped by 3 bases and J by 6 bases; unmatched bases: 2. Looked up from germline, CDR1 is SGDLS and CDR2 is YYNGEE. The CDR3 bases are TGTGCCAGCAGCGCCGGGACTAGCGATACGCAGTATTTT. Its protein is CASSAGTSDTQYF.

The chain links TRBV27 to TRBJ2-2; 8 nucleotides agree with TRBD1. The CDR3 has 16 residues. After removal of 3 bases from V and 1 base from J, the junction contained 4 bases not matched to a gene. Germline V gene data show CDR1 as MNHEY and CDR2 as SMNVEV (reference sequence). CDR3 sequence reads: CASSFEDRVNTGELFF. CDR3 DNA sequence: TGTGCCAGCAGTTTCGAGGACAGGGTGAACACCGGGGAGCTGTTTTTT.

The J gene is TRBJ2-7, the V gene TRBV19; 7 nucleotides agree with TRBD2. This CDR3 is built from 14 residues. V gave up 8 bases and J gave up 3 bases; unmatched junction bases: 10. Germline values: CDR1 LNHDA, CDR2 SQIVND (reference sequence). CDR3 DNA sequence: TGTGCCAGTGCCCCTGGCGGGGGACGCTACGAGCAGTACTTC. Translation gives CASAPGGGRYEQYF.

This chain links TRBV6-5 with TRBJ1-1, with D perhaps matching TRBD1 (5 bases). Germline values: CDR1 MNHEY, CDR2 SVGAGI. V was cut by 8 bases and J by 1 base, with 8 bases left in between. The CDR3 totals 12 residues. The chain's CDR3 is CASRGSNTEAFF. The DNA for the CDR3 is TGTGCCAGCCGGGGGTCGAACACTGAAGCTTTCTTT.

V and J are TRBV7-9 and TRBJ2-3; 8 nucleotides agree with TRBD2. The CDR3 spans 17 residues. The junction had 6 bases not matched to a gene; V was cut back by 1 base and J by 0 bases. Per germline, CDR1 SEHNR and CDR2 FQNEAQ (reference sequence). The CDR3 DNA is TGTGCCAGCAGCTTAGATGCCTCTAGCGGGAGCACAGATACGCAGTATTTT. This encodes CASSLDASSGSTDTQYF. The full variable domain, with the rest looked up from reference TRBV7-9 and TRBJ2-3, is DTGVSQNPRHKITKRGQNVTFRCDPISEHNRLYWYRQTLGQGPEFLTYFQNEAQLEKSRLLSDRFSAERPKGSFSTLEIQRTEQGDSAMYLCASSLDASSGSTDTQYFGPGTRLTVL.

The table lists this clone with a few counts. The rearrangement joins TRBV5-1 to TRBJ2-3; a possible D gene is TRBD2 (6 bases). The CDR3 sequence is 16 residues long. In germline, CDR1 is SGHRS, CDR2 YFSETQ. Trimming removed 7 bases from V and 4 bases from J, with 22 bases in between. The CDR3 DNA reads TGCGCCAGCTCTTTTTTGGGCGGGATTGAGTCAGATACGCAGTATTTT. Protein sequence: CASSFLGGIESDTQYF.

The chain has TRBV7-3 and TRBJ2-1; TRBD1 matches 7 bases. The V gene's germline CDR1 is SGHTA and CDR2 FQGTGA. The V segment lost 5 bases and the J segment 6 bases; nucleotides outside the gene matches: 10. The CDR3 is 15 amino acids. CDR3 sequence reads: CASSPTPGQPNEQFF. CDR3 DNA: TGTGCCAGCAGCCCAACCCCGGGACAGCCCAATGAGCAGTTCTTC.

The CDR3 is CAIRAGSERETQYF. The CDR3 nucleotides read TGTGCCATCAGGGCAGGGTCAGAGCGAGAGACCCAGTACTTC. V is TRBV10-3 and J is TRBJ2-5; a weak D match, TRBD1 (5 bases). Germline loops: CDR1 ENHRY, CDR2 SYGVKD. The germline V and J ends were trimmed by 6 bases and 4 bases, with 15 bases remaining between them. The length of the CDR3 is 14 residues.

The CDR3 reads CASGGHNYEQYF. In DNA form, the CDR3 reads TGTGCCAGCGGGGGACACAACTACGAGCAGTACTTC. This sequence joins TRBV2 and TRBJ2-7; D possibly corresponds to TRBD1 (6 bases). Trimming cost V 8 bases and J 3 bases, with 11 bases left between them. CDR3 size: 12 residues. CDR1 and CDR2 (germline): SNHLY, FYNNEI.

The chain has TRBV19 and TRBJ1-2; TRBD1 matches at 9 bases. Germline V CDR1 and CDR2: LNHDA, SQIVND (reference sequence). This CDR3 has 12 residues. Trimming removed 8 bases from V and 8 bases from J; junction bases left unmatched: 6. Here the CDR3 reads CASAGQGLGYTF. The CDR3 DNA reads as TGTGCCAGTGCCGGACAGGGGTTGGGCTACACCTTC.

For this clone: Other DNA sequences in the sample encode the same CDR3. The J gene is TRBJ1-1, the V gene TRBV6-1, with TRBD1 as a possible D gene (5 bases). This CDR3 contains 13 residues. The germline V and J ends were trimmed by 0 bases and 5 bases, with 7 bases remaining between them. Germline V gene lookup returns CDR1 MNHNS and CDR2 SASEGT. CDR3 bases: TGTGCCAGCAGTGAAGCCGGGGGGACTGAAGCTTTCTTT. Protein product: CASSEAGGTEAFF.

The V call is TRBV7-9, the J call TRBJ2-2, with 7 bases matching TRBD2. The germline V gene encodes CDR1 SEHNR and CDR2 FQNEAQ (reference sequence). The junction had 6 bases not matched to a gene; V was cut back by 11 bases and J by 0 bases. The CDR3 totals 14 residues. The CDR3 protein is CAGEGNSNTGELFF. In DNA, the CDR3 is TGTGCCGGGGAGGGGAACTCGAACACCGGGGAGCTGTTTTTT.

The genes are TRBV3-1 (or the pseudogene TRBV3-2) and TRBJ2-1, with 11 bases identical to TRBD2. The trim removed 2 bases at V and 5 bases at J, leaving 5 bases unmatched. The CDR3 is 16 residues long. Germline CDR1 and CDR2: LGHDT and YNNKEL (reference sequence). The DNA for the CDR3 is TGTGCCAGCAGCCAATACGGGACTAGCGGTGACAATGAGCAGTTCTTC. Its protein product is CASSQYGTSGDNEQFF.